Following are 7 T cell receptor beta chains from one sample sequenced in a study of T cells after posttransplantation cyclophosphamide. TCRdb's copy holds only in-frame clones and misses some; the assay was immunoSEQ multiplex PCR. The sample has about 18,000 clones; over 65% are singletons. The sequenced material came from memory CD4+ T cells sorted from blood. The receptors here all came from a man in his thirties or forties in good health and a related stem cell transplant donor.

The gene calls are TRBV7-2 and TRBJ2-7; D possibly corresponds to TRBD2 (6 bases). The CDR3 has 13 amino acids. Per the germline V gene, CDR1 is SGHTA and CDR2 is FQGNSA. Deletions cut 5 bases from V and 6 bases from J, with 14 bases between. CDR3 region: CASSPWGRSEQYF. DNA of the CDR3: TGTGCCAGCAGCCCCTGGGGGAGGTCCGAGCAGTACTTC.

The V call is TRBV28, the J call TRBJ2-1; 8 bases are a match to TRBD1. V was pared by 7 bases and J by 7 bases, with 3 bases of the junction left unmatched. Germline CDR1 reads MDHEN; CDR2 reads SYDVKM. The CDR3 runs to 12 residues. The CDR3 loop is CASTGGINEQFF. The DNA of the CDR3 is TGTGCCAGCACAGGGGGCATTAATGAGCAGTTCTTC.

In the case of this clone: At one boundary the junction diverges from the germline segment, which might be a read error. Other DNA sequences in this sample translate to the same CDR3. The J gene is TRBJ2-3, the V gene TRBV6-6; a possible D gene is TRBD2 (6 bases). The CDR3 spans 15 residues. In germline, CDR1 is MNHNY, CDR2 SVGAGI (reference sequence). This CDR3 reads CASSYSRGITDTQYF. The CDR3 DNA sequence: TGTGCCAGCAGCTACTCGCGGGGAATCACAGATACGCAGTATTTT.

The CDR3 loop is CASSPGGRGANEQYF. In DNA, the CDR3 is TGTGCCAGCTCCCCGGGGGGCAGGGGAGCGAACGAGCAGTACTTC. This rearrangement joins TRBV18 to TRBJ2-7, with D tentatively TRBD2 (7 bases). Deletions cut 6 bases from V and 5 bases from J, with 20 bases between. The length of the CDR3 is 15 residues. CDR1 and CDR2 (germline): KGHSH, LQKENI.

This rearrangement joins TRBV9 to TRBJ2-5; 12 nucleotides agree with TRBD2. The germline V gene has CDR1 SGDLS and CDR2 YYNGEE. This CDR3 region has 18 residues. After removal of 3 bases from V and 5 bases from J, the junction contained 14 bases not matched to a gene. The CDR3 is CASSGGGLAGLQGETQYF. Written as DNA, the CDR3 is TGTGCCAGCAGCGGGGGGGGACTAGCGGGCCTCCAAGGGGAGACCCAGTACTTC.

This sequence joins TRBV4-3 and TRBJ1-1; 8 bases map to TRBD1. The CDR3 totals 15 residues. Germline V gene lookup returns CDR1 LGHNA and CDR2 YSLEER. V gave up 6 bases and J gave up 6 bases; unmatched junction bases: 12. DNA for the CDR3: TGCGCCAGCAGTCCAGCAGGGGGCATCGAGTCTGAAGCTTTCTTT. This sequence encodes CASSPAGGIESEAFF.

The J gene is TRBJ1-5, the V gene TRBV6-6; D uncertain. Trimming shortened V by 2 bases and J by 6 bases, and 11 bases separated the two germline ends. Looked up from germline, CDR1 is MNHNY and CDR2 is SVGAGI (reference sequence). The CDR3 length is 14 residues. The DNA of the CDR3 is TGTGCCAGCAGTTACCCTCGGGAGAGTCAGCCCCAGCATTTT. Protein sequence: CASSYPRESQPQHF.